A single T cell receptor beta chain is shown here with its context. What it binds is unknown. Because it lacks the conserved phenylalanine or tryptophan at the end, this CDR3 is likely a read error. The CDR3 sequence is 12 residues long. Germline V gene data show CDR1 as ENHRY and CDR2 as SYGVKD. Trimming cost V 7 bases and J 3 bases, with 4 bases left between them. RNA transcripts yielded amplified TCR beta CDR3 regions. A set of HTBI primers served as the primers for a first-round RT-PCR of the TCR CDR3. TCRdb recomputed calls from the multiplex PCR reads with MiXCR, one row per CDR3 protein. This table has 600,000 to 800,000 distinct CDR3 sequences, 35% appearing once. This specimen comes from a study of T cells in Graves' hyperthyroidism and ophthalmopathy. This sample holds PBMCs from roughly 10 ml fresh peripheral blood. The study's findings and limits: Within blood appeared most thyroid clonotypes that had expanded above 0.001.

This clonotype was obtained from a woman aged 40 to 50 with Graves' hyperthyroidism. The sample comprised blood. The V call is TRBV10-3, the J call TRBJ2-6; D is undetermined. The CDR3: CAITRGANVLTS. The CDR3 DNA is TGTGCCATCACCCGTGGGGCCAACGTCCTGACTTCC.